The rows below give T cell receptor beta chains drawn from one sample of a study of cytomegalovirus exposure and HLA in healthy donors. Assay used: immunoSEQ multiplex PCR; TCRdb lists only in-frame clones, some missing. This sample's table has under 70,000 clones. The sequencing input was PBMCs. These TCRs come from a woman aged 25-40 years in good health and CMV-seropositive. CDR3s include the opening cysteine and the closing phenylalanine or tryptophan. Each record gives: D gene, V gene, J gene, CDR3 DNA, CDR3 protein. The D gene is left open where the match is weak.

D: NA; V: TRBV4-1; J: TRBJ2-4; DNA: TGCGCCAGCAGCCAAGATTTCTCCGTTCAGTACTTC; CDR3: CASSQDFSVQYF
D: TRBD1; V: TRBV30; J: TRBJ1-1; DNA: TGTGCCTGGAGTGTAGGTCAGGGGGGAACTGAAGCTTTCTTT; CDR3: CAWSVGQGGTEAFF
D: TRBD1; V: TRBV6-1; J: TRBJ1-2; DNA: TGTGCCAGCAGGGGACAGAGTACCTACACCTTC; CDR3: CASRGQSTYTF
D: TRBD1; V: TRBV9; J: TRBJ1-3; DNA: TGTGCCAGCAGCGTAGGAGAGGGGGCAGGAGGAAACACCATATATTTT; CDR3: CASSVGEGAGGNTIYF
D: NA; V: TRBV30; J: TRBJ1-1; DNA: TGTGCCACCTCACGGGGGGTGAACACTGAAGCTTTCTTT; CDR3: CATSRGVNTEAFF
D: TRBD1; V: TRBV30; J: TRBJ1-4; DNA: TGTGCCTGGGGACAGGGGACTAATGAAAAACTGTTTTTT; CDR3: CAWGQGTNEKLFF
D: NA; V: TRBV9; J: TRBJ2-1; DNA: TGTGCCAGCAGCGTAGAGGGCGGAGGCTCCTACAATGAGCAGTTCTTC; CDR3: CASSVEGGGSYNEQFF
D: NA; V: TRBV14; J: TRBJ1-5; DNA: TGTGCCAGCAGCCAAGAAGGGAGCCCCCAGCATTTT; CDR3: CASSQEGSPQHF
D: TRBD1; V: TRBV7-7; J: TRBJ2-3; DNA: TGTGCTAGCAGCCGACAGGGGGCTAACACAGATACGCAGTATTTT; CDR3: CASSRQGANTDTQYF
D: TRBD1; V: TRBV29-1; J: TRBJ1-2; DNA: TGCAGCGTTGAAGAAGGGACAGGGAGTATAGTCTATGGCTACACCTTC; CDR3: CSVEEGTGSIVYGYTF
D: NA; V: TRBV28; J: TRBJ2-2; DNA: TGTGCCAGCAGTGCCCTAGATACCGGGGAGCTGTTTTTT; CDR3: CASSALDTGELFF
D: TRBD1; V: TRBV6-5; J: TRBJ1-2; DNA: TGTGCCAGCAGTTCGTGGACAGGAGGCTATGGCTACACCTTC; CDR3: CASSSWTGGYGYTF